This T cell receptor (beta chain) was documented in a study of Ad26.COV2.S vaccination and SARS-CoV-2 variants (dated by TCRdb to the early 2020s). Study-wide context: Donors in the vaccine arm were drawn from COV1001, a multicentre, randomized, double-blind, placebo-controlled phase I-IIa trial testing Ad26.COV2.S in healthy adults. Investigators remained blinded to trial group allocation during experiments and outcome assessment. TCRbeta repertoire sequencing served as the tool for gauging how specific and how broad the SARS-CoV-2-reactive T cell receptors were following Ad26.COV2.S vaccination. A total of about 30 samples were included in the TCR-sequenced set, comprising around 19 Ad26.COV2.S vaccine recipients, 5 placebo recipients and 8 SARS-CoV-2 convalescent individuals. Trial participants were randomized into five groups of five, in which low-dose or high-dose Ad26.COV2.S was given once or twice, or placebo was given on both occasions. Ad26.COV2.S was administered intramuscularly at a dose of 5x10^10 or 1x10^11 viral particles, either as one shot or as two shots given 56 days apart.

The sample's treatment or condition label, in plain terms: 19 received Ad26.COV2.S at low or high dose, single or two shots; roughly 5 received placebo; per-sample allocation not given. Repertoires of vaccine and placebo recipients were sequenced from samples collected on day 63 after the first injection. Cohort 1b enrolled 20 to 30 adults aged 18-55 years at a single site in Boston, USA, between 29 July and 7 August 2020. As a vaccine, Ad26.COV2.S was a replication-incompetent adenovirus type 26 vector that expressed a prefusion-stabilized SARS-CoV-2 spike protein derived from the original Wuhan strain. General study outcomes and caveats: After vaccination, spike-specific CD8+ and CD4+ T cell responses were reported to show substantial breadth. Vaccine and placebo recipients had similar non-spike TCR breadth, a finding consistent with the vaccine containing only spike. The authors noted that the TCR breadth and depth analyses may have underestimated total T cell responses. Higher spike-specific TCR breadth was observed in Ad26.COV2.S recipients than in placebo recipients (P = 0.0014). Comparing responses between vaccine doses or regimens was not something the study was powered to do.

TCRbeta CDR3 regions were sequenced with the immunoSEQ Assay. After extraction, genomic DNA underwent amplification by bias-controlled multiplex PCR, followed by high-throughput sequencing. The original pipeline was this. To quantify the absolute abundance of each unique TCRbeta CDR3 region, sequences were collapsed and filtered. Usable DNA was measured by amplifying reference genes present in all nucleated cells, and TCRbeta template counts were normalized to that usable DNA to estimate T cell fraction. Repertoire TCRs were annotated as SARS-CoV-2-specific by exact matching of V gene, CDR3 amino acid sequence and J gene to a known reactive TCR set. MIRA supplied the reference SARS-CoV-2 TCR set, which was filtered for enrichment in COVID-19-positive ImmuneCODE repertoires so that public or cross-reactive TCRs were removed. Based on the MIRA antigens, annotated TCRs were further analysed at the level of specific ORF or position within ORF. Breadth was defined as the number of annotated unique rearrangements divided by the total number of unique productive rearrangements, and depth was defined as the summed frequency of the annotated unique rearrangements. Two-sided Wilcoxon rank-sum tests were applied when comparing TCR breadth between groups. TCRdb re-hosts the immuneACCESS table, in-frame sequences only. Its copies lack some clones; in the studies checked, an unresolved V gene accounts for under half of them, and the cause for the rest is not known. That table furnishes V, J and clone size, whereas the DNA furnished D and trimming. The sample table shows 400,000 to 500,000 clones, and about 91% are seen once. The top ten hold over 2% of the sample.

In the case of this clone: No cognate antigen has been identified for it. No much larger clone exists at a distance of one base, and base qualities are not known.

V and J lose 1 base and 15 bases, and a span of 13 bases separates them. CDR1 and CDR2 are drawn from the germline V gene (reference sequence): SEHNR, FQNEAQ. Including the terminal cysteine and phenylalanine, the CDR3 comprises 12 residues. Of the read, only the CDR3 DNA is kept; its 36 bases are in frame from base 1. The chain joins TRBV7-9 to TRBJ1-5; no D gene can be assigned with confidence. This sequence originates from a person aged 18-65 years who received the Ad26.COV2.S COVID-19 vaccine or a placebo. Sequences were derived from peripheral blood, sampled in a trial of Ad26.COV2.S vaccine versus placebo. The CDR3 protein is CASSLVTQKLHF. The nucleotide sequence is TGTGCCAGCAGCTTAGTCACCCAAAAGCTGCATTTT.